Following are 14 T cell receptor beta chains from one sample sequenced in a study of response to subunit inactivated influenza vaccine. TCRdb re-called the RT-PCR reads through MiXCR, storing one row per CDR3 protein. The data contain under 950,000 distinct CDR3 sequences, over 20% of them singletons. Here the sequenced sample was PBMCs from blood, taken less than 6 days after vaccination. The receptors originated from a man aged 45-65 years who received an inactivated influenza vaccine.

The rearrangement uses TRBV11-2 and TRBJ2-1, with D possibly being TRBD2 (5 bases). The CDR3 is 13 residues long. The V end was cut by 5 bases, the J end by 5 bases, with 10 bases between. Germline V gene lookup returns CDR1 SGHAT and CDR2 FQNNGV. The CDR3 is CASSMDLHNEQFF. CDR3 nucleotides: TGTGCCAGCAGCATGGACTTGCACAATGAGCAGTTCTTC.

This clonotype was recorded a few times. The chain employs TRBV7-3 and TRBJ2-5; 9 bases map to TRBD2. The V gene end was trimmed by 4 bases and the J gene end by 2 bases; junction bases not matched to a gene: 5. CDR1 is SGHTA, CDR2 FQGTGA, per germline. This CDR3 has 15 residues. CDR3: CASSSGTSKQETQYF. As DNA, the CDR3 is TGTGCCAGCAGCTCCGGGACTAGCAAGCAAGAGACCCAGTACTTC.

This clonotype appeared a few times. The CDR3 sequence: CASHEKGRPTGELFF. CDR3 DNA sequence: TGTGCCAGCCACGAAAAGGGCAGGCCCACCGGGGAGCTGTTTTTT. The V and J genes are TRBV3-1 and TRBJ2-2; the D is unclear. V gave up 8 bases and J gave up 4 bases, with 17 bases separating them. CDR3 size: 15 residues. CDR1 and CDR2 from the germline V gene are LGHDT and YNNKEL (reference sequence).

V and J are TRBV12-3 or TRBV12-4 and TRBJ1-2; D gene ambiguous. The CDR3 totals 15 residues. V was cut by 5 bases and J by 3 bases, with 16 bases left in between. CDR3 nucleotides: TGTGCCAGCAGTACCAGCGCGAGTGGATACTATGGCTACACCTTC. Translated: CASSTSASGYYGYTF.

The V and J genes are TRBV5-1 and TRBJ1-1; D is perhaps TRBD1 (5 bases). The CDR3 sequence is 15 residues long. With 3 bases removed from V and 0 bases from J, the gap between germline ends came to 12 bases. CDR1 SGHRS and CDR2 YFSETQ come from the germline V gene. CDR3 residues: CASSSEGPVNTEAFF. Here the CDR3 DNA reads TGCGCCAGCAGCTCGGAGGGGCCGGTGAACACTGAAGCTTTCTTT.

In its sample, this clonotype was seen a few times. The chain couples TRBV6-2 or TRBV6-3 to TRBJ1-2, with D perhaps TRBD1 (5 bases). CDR1 and CDR2 from the germline V gene are MNHEY and SVGEGT. CDR3 length: 14 residues. Trimming shortened V by 4 bases and J by 3 bases, and 12 bases separated the two germline ends. CDR3 in DNA: TGTGCCAGCAGTTTTACAGGCCAATACTATGGCTACACCTTC. It translates to CASSFTGQYYGYTF.

V gene TRBV4-1 combines with J gene TRBJ1-5; weak D call: TRBD1 (6 bases). The CDR3 loop spans 15 amino acids. The V end lost 1 base, the J end lost 2 bases, and 9 bases lay between the germline ends. CDR1 and CDR2 (germline): MGHRA, YSYEKL. The DNA of the CDR3 is TGCGCCAGCAGCCAAGCCGGGGGCGGCAATCAGCCCCAGCATTTT. This codes for CASSQAGGGNQPQHF.

The chain couples TRBV11-2 to TRBJ2-7, with TRBD1 as a possible D gene (5 bases). Germline V gives CDR1 SGHAT, CDR2 FQNNGV. V gave up 1 base and J gave up 1 base, with 14 bases separating them. The CDR3 covers 16 residues. Here the CDR3 reads CASSLATGPPSYEQYF. CDR3 sequence (DNA): TGTGCCAGCAGCTTAGCAACAGGTCCCCCGTCCTACGAGCAGTACTTC.

This clonotype was picked up a small number of times. This chain uses TRBV18 with TRBJ2-3; the D gene could be TRBD1 or TRBD2 (6 bases each). Trimming pared 4 bases from V and 4 bases from J, leaving 12 bases between. The CDR3 length is 14 residues. CDR1 KGHSH and CDR2 LQKENI come from the germline V gene. CDR3 region: CASSQGGPSDTQYF. The CDR3, as DNA: TGTGCCAGCTCACAAGGGGGGCCGTCAGATACGCAGTATTTT.

The V call is TRBV7-9, the J call TRBJ1-6; 8 bases align to TRBD1. Germline V gives CDR1 SEHNR, CDR2 FQNEAQ (reference sequence). This CDR3 comprises 15 residues. V shed 5 bases and J 9 bases; nucleotides not matched to a gene: 9. This CDR3 is CASSQAGGRGSPLHF. CDR3 sequence (DNA): TGTGCCAGCAGCCAAGCAGGGGGCCGCGGTTCACCCCTCCACTTT.

The sample holds a few counts of this clonotype. The V gene is TRBV7-9, the J gene TRBJ2-1; 8 bases match TRBD1. CDR3 length: 15 amino acids. V shed 5 bases and J 8 bases; nucleotides not matched to a gene: 11. Germline V gene data show CDR1 as SEHNR and CDR2 as FQNEAQ (reference sequence). CDR3 DNA sequence: TGTGCCAGCAGCCTTTACCCCACAGGGGGACATGAGCAGTTCTTC. It codes for CASSLYPTGGHEQFF.

This clonotype appeared a few times. The chain joins TRBV5-1 to TRBJ2-1; no firm D call. Germline V gene data show CDR1 as SGHRS and CDR2 as YFSETQ. The CDR3 has 13 amino acids. V was pared by 4 bases and J by 6 bases, with 11 bases between. CDR3 DNA: TGCGCCAGCAGCGTACGGACGGGCAATGAGCAGTTCTTC. The encoded protein is CASSVRTGNEQFF.

The gene calls are TRBV10-3 and TRBJ2-3, with TRBD2 matching 7 bases. Losses at the gene ends were 9 bases for V and 2 bases for J; bases not matched to a gene: 11. Looked up from germline, CDR1 is ENHRY and CDR2 is SYGVKD. The CDR3 contains 15 residues. CDR3 residues: CAIAETSSPTDTQYF. CDR3 nucleotides: TGTGCCATTGCGGAGACTAGCAGCCCCACAGATACGCAGTATTTT.

The rearrangement joins TRBV5-6 to TRBJ1-2; D not resolved. Germline CDR1 and CDR2: SGHDT and YYEEEE. The germline V and J ends were trimmed by 0 bases and 6 bases, with 12 bases remaining between them. The CDR3 has 14 residues. The CDR3 DNA is TGTGCCAGCAGCTTGGGGCGAGGACTTGATGGCTACACCTTC. Residues: CASSLGRGLDGYTF.